These T cell receptor beta chains were read from a single sample in a study of CD8+ T cells in alopecia areata. Using immunoSEQ multiplex PCR, the repertoire was profiled, and TCRdb retains in-frame clones only, with some absent. Of 90,000 to 150,000 clones in the sample, roughly 69% were seen once. The sequenced sample consisted of CD4+ T cells sorted from blood. Source of these receptors: a human donor in good health. The CDR3 runs from the conserved cysteine through the conserved F or W. A D gene is named only where the DNA matches it firmly. For some rows the clone size is stated as once, few or many, or as a class when expanded; others skip it.

clone size	J gene	D gene	V gene	CDR3 protein	CDR3 DNA
NA	TRBJ2-2	NA	TRBV29-1	CSVRDTRNTGELFF	TGCAGCGTTCGGGACACAAGAAACACCGGGGAGCTGTTTTTT
NA	TRBJ2-5	TRBD2	TRBV7-3	CASSSQGGAQETQYF	TGTGCCAGCAGCTCGCAGGGAGGGGCACAAGAGACCCAGTACTTC
few	TRBJ2-5	TRBD2	TRBV5-4	CASNLPSGGMETQYF	TGTGCCAGCAACCTACCTAGCGGGGGAATGGAGACCCAGTACTTC
NA	TRBJ2-1	NA	TRBV30	CAWSVLQAASYNEQFF	TGTGCCTGGAGTGTACTACAAGCGGCCTCCTACAATGAGCAGTTCTTC
NA	TRBJ1-1	NA	TRBV29-1	CSVKGGLDTEAFF	TGCAGCGTCAAAGGGGGGCTGGACACTGAAGCTTTCTTT
NA	TRBJ2-7	NA	TRBV6-5	CASSYSSLATYEQYF	TGTGCCAGCAGTTACTCGTCTTTGGCTACCTACGAGCAGTACTTC
NA	TRBJ2-2	NA	TRBV29-1	CSVGRTENTGELFF	TGCAGCGTCGGCCGGACAGAGAACACCGGGGAGCTGTTTTTT
NA	TRBJ2-5	TRBD2	TRBV18	CASSRTSGGTQETQYF	TGTGCCAGCTCACGGACTAGCGGGGGTACCCAAGAGACCCAGTACTTC
once	TRBJ1-5	NA	TRBV4-1	CASSQDGHLGQPQHF	TGCGCCAGCAGCCAAGATGGACATTTAGGTCAGCCCCAGCATTTT
NA	TRBJ2-6	NA	TRBV7-2	CASSPNSQGPGANVLTF	TGTGCCAGCAGCCCAAACTCGCAAGGCCCTGGGGCCAACGTCCTGACTTTC
NA	TRBJ1-4	TRBD1	TRBV29-1	CSAGTGATEKLFF	TGCAGCGCCGGGACAGGGGCAACTGAAAAACTGTTTTTT
NA	TRBJ1-2	NA	TRBV19	CASSIDPGPIGYTF	TGTGCCAGTAGTATAGATCCAGGGCCTATCGGCTACACCTTC
few	TRBJ1-2	NA	TRBV30	CALNPGGVNYGYTF	TGTGCCCTCAATCCCGGGGGAGTTAACTATGGCTACACCTTC
NA	TRBJ2-7	TRBD1	TRBV29-1	CSVGGQGVNEQYF	TGCAGCGTGGGGGGACAGGGGGTCAACGAGCAGTACTTC
NA	TRBJ2-5	NA	TRBV4-1	CASSHQETQYF	TGCGCCAGCAGCCACCAAGAGACCCAGTACTTC
NA	TRBJ2-5	NA	TRBV29-1	CSVTAIKGETQYF	TGCAGCGTCACGGCGATAAAGGGGGAGACCCAGTACTTC
NA	TRBJ2-7	NA	TRBV15	CATSRDLSSYEQYF	TGTGCCACCAGCAGAGATCTTAGTTCCTACGAGCAGTACTTC
NA	TRBJ2-3	NA	TRBV29-1	CSVPSINGLTDTQYF	TGCAGCGTTCCCTCGATTAACGGTCTCACAGATACGCAGTATTTT
NA	TRBJ1-2	NA	TRBV7-8	CASSSIQDGYNYGYTF	TGTGCCAGCAGCTCCATCCAGGACGGATATAACTATGGCTACACCTTC
medium-sized	TRBJ2-7	NA	TRBV10-3	CAISESQTGKSSYEQYF	TGTGCCATCAGTGAGTCCCAGACAGGCAAAAGCTCCTACGAGCAGTACTTC
few	TRBJ1-4	NA	TRBV19	CASSIGGEKLFF	TGTGCCAGTAGTATTGGAGGTGAAAAACTGTTTTTT
NA	TRBJ1-1	NA	TRBV29-1	CSAGPLNTEAFF	TGCAGCGCGGGACCGCTGAACACTGAAGCTTTCTTT
NA	TRBJ2-7	NA	TRBV29-1	CSVVQDSDEQYF	TGCAGCGTTGTCCAGGATTCCGACGAGCAGTACTTC
NA	TRBJ1-1	NA	TRBV7-9	CASSSRMGGNTEAFF	TGTGCCAGCAGCTCCCGAATGGGAGGGAACACTGAAGCTTTCTTT
NA	TRBJ2-2	NA	TRBV7-4	CASSLTIRGFANTGELFF	TGTGCCAGCAGCCTGACCATAAGGGGGTTCGCGAACACCGGGGAGCTGTTTTTT
once	TRBJ1-4	NA	TRBV12-5	CASGLGQSNEKLFF	TGTGCTAGTGGTTTGGGACAGTCTAATGAAAAACTGTTTTTT
NA	TRBJ2-5	NA	TRBV7-2	CASSSYGDGETQYF	TGTGCCAGCAGCTCCTACGGGGACGGGGAGACCCAGTACTTC
NA	TRBJ1-2	TRBD1	TRBV11-2	CASSRDRERGYTF	TGTGCCAGCAGCCGGGACAGGGAGCGTGGCTACACCTTC
once	TRBJ1-2	NA	TRBV29-1	CSAPDGLYGYTF	TGCAGCGCCCCAGACGGACTCTATGGCTACACCTTC
NA	TRBJ2-3	NA	TRBV20-1	CSAIPTDTQYF	TGCAGTGCTATACCGACAGATACGCAGTATTTT
few	TRBJ2-1	TRBD1	TRBV30	CAWSLGTGSNEQFF	TGTGCCTGGAGTCTCGGGACAGGGTCCAATGAGCAGTTCTTC
NA	TRBJ1-1	NA	TRBV7-8	CASSLRTGTAFF	TGTGCCAGCAGTCTTAGAACGGGCACAGCTTTCTTT
few	TRBJ1-2	NA	TRBV9	CASSVTQGGYTF	TGTGCCAGCAGCGTAACTCAGGGGGGCTACACCTTC
few	TRBJ2-6	NA	TRBV10-3	CAINSAGANVLTF	TGTGCCATCAATTCGGCCGGGGCCAACGTCCTGACTTTC
few	TRBJ1-6	NA	TRBV6-5	CASSLGGTPLHF	TGTGCCAGCAGCTTGGGAGGGACACCCCTCCACTTT
NA	TRBJ2-2	NA	TRBV4-1	CASSQAGSGELFF	TGCGCCAGCAGCCAAGCAGGGTCCGGGGAGCTGTTTTTT
NA	TRBJ1-4	TRBD1	TRBV15	CATSRGQVATNEKLFF	TGTGCCACCAGCAGGGGACAGGTTGCAACTAATGAAAAACTGTTTTTT
NA	TRBJ1-2	TRBD1	TRBV29-1	CSVVSRDRGGYTF	TGCAGCGTAGTTTCCCGGGACAGGGGTGGCTACACCTTC
few	TRBJ2-5	NA	TRBV30	CAWSVGGYQETQYF	TGTGCCTGGAGTGTAGGAGGGTACCAAGAGACCCAGTACTTC
NA	TRBJ1-4	NA	TRBV30	CASSRGLEDEKLFF	TGTGCCTCTTCGCGGGGTCTAGAGGATGAAAAACTGTTTTTT
NA	TRBJ2-7	NA	TRBV20-1	CSATRSYEQYF	TGCAGTGCTACCAGATCGTACGAGCAGTACTTC
NA	TRBJ2-1	NA	TRBV11-2	CASTIGTLFDEQFF	TGTGCCAGCACCATCGGGACCTTATTCGATGAGCAGTTCTTC
NA	TRBJ2-7	TRBD1	TRBV19	CASSPRDRGTEQYF	TGTGCCAGTAGTCCCAGGGACAGGGGAACAGAGCAGTACTTC
NA	TRBJ2-7	NA	TRBV2	CASRQGGEQYF	TGTGCCAGCAGACAGGGTGGAGAGCAGTACTTC
NA	TRBJ1-1	NA	TRBV30	CAWQPGRLNTEAFF	TGTGCCTGGCAACCGGGACGGCTGAACACTGAAGCTTTCTTT
NA	TRBJ2-5	NA	TRBV19	CASSSQGGTQYF	TGTGCCAGTAGTTCTCAGGGGGGGACCCAGTACTTC
NA	TRBJ1-1	TRBD1	TRBV4-1	CASRKDRSTEAFF	TGCGCCAGCAGGAAGGACAGGAGCACTGAAGCTTTCTTT
NA	TRBJ1-5	TRBD1	TRBV30	CAWSEAGGQPQHF	TGTGCCTGGAGTGAAGCAGGGGGTCAGCCCCAGCATTTT
once	TRBJ2-7	TRBD1	TRBV29-1	CSAGQGPQYF	TGCAGCGCCGGACAGGGGCCGCAGTACTTC
NA	TRBJ1-2	NA	TRBV6-5	CASSYHGTNTNYGYTF	TGTGCCAGCAGTTACCATGGGACAAACACTAACTATGGCTACACCTTC
NA	TRBJ1-1	NA	TRBV4-1	CASSQVVNTEAFF	TGCGCCAGCAGCCAAGTCGTGAACACTGAAGCTTTCTTT
NA	TRBJ2-4	NA	TRBV11-2	CASSLGVGAKNIQYF	TGTGCCAGCAGCTTAGGGGTGGGCGCCAAAAACATTCAGTACTTC
NA	TRBJ1-6	NA	TRBV5-6	CASSTTGQFNSPLHF	TGTGCCAGCAGCACAACCGGACAGTTTAATTCACCCCTCCACTTT